The rows below give T cell receptor beta chains drawn from one sample of a study of human T cells and chemical hapten exposure. MiXCR, applied by TCRdb to the RACE reads, yields one record per CDR3 protein. The data show 85,000 to 100,000 distinct CDR3 sequences, approximately 10% seen once. The specimen was whole blood, collected in connection with sensitization to the hapten diphenylcyclopropenone (DPC). Receptor source: a man aged 40-50 years with alopecia areata. Some clones in this sample may be carry-over from other donors' samples. Both conserved end residues are part of each CDR3. The D gene is left open where the match is weak. For some rows the clone size is stated as once, few or many, or as a class when expanded; others skip it.

>-|-|TRBV12-3/TRBV12-4|TRBJ2-3
TGTGCCAGCAGTTTTTTCGGGGCAGATACGCAGTATTTT
CASSFFGADTQYF
>TRBD2|few|TRBV6-1|TRBJ2-6
TGTGCCAGCAGTGGGACTAGCGGGAGGTCTGGGGCCAACGTCCTGACTTTC
CASSGTSGRSGANVLTF
>-|-|TRBV6-2/TRBV6-3|TRBJ2-1
TGTGCCAGCAGTTCCCAGGGCTCCAATGAGCAGTTCTTC
CASSSQGSNEQFF
>-|-|TRBV2|TRBJ1-4
TGTGCCAGCAGTGAACTGGGCGTAGGGGAAAAACTGTTTTTT
CASSELGVGEKLFF
>-|few|TRBV7-2|TRBJ2-3
TGTGCCAGCAGCTTGGCGGGGGCCACAGATACGCAGTATTTT
CASSLAGATDTQYF
>TRBD1|-|TRBV7-2|TRBJ2-3
TGTGCCAGCAGTCCGACAGGGTCTAGCACAGATACGCAGTATTTT
CASSPTGSSTDTQYF
>-|-|TRBV20-1|TRBJ2-3
TGCAGTGCTGGAACAGGGAGTAGGACAGATACGCAGTATTTT
CSAGTGSRTDTQYF
>TRBD2|-|TRBV10-3|TRBJ2-5
TGTGCCATCAGTAGTCTAGCGGGAGACCAAGAGACCCAGTACTTC
CAISSLAGDQETQYF
>-|few|TRBV11-3|TRBJ2-2
TGTGCCAGCAGCCCCAGACCTGACACCGGGGAGCTGTTTTTT
CASSPRPDTGELFF
>TRBD2|-|TRBV12-3/TRBV12-4|TRBJ2-3
TGTGCCAGCAGAGGACTAGCGGTAACGAGCACAGATACGCAGTATTTT
CASRGLAVTSTDTQYF
>TRBD2|few|TRBV6-5|TRBJ2-1
TGTGCCAGCATACGGCGGGCGGGAGACAATGAGCAGTTCTTC
CASIRRAGDNEQFF
>-|-|TRBV7-6|TRBJ1-1
TGTGCCAGCAGTGTCCCCCCGGGGGGGGGCACTGAAGCTTTCTTT
CASSVPPGGGTEAFF
>-|-|TRBV24-1|TRBJ1-2
TGTGCCACCAGTGATTTCCAGTCCCCATATGGCTACACCTTC
CATSDFQSPYGYTF
>TRBD1|-|TRBV4-3|TRBJ2-7
TGCGCCAGCAGCCCAGGGACAGGTCGCTACGAGCAGTACTTC
CASSPGTGRYEQYF
>-|-|TRBV20-1|TRBJ2-1
TGCAGTGCTAGGAGGGGGAGCTCCTACAATGAGCAGTTCTTC
CSARRGSSYNEQFF
>-|-|TRBV6-2/TRBV6-3|TRBJ2-7
TGTGCCAGCCAGACCCACTCCTACGAGCAGTACTTC
CASQTHSYEQYF
>-|few|TRBV18|TRBJ2-5
TGTGCCAGCTCCCCGATTATGAGCGCCCAAGAGACCCAGTACTTC
CASSPIMSAQETQYF
>TRBD2|-|TRBV2|TRBJ2-2
TGTGCCAGCAGTACCCCTCTAGGTGACGGGAGGGCCACCGGGGAGCTGTTTTTT
CASSTPLGDGRATGELFF
>-|few|TRBV5-1|TRBJ2-1
TGCGCCAGCAGCTTGGACGGGAGCTCGGACAATGAGCAGTTCTTC
CASSLDGSSDNEQFF
>-|few|TRBV21-1|TRBJ2-1
TGTGCCAGCAGCAAAGAGAGCGGGAGCTCCTACAATGAGCAGTTCTTC
CASSKESGSSYNEQFF
>TRBD1|-|TRBV2|TRBJ2-7
TGTGCCAGCAAGCAGACAGGGAACACCTACGAGCAGTACTTC
CASKQTGNTYEQYF